These T cell receptor beta chains were read from a single sample in a study of Graves' ophthalmopathy and Graves' hyperthyroidism. TCRdb passed the multiplex PCR reads through MiXCR, listing each CDR3 protein once. This sample carries hundreds of thousands of distinct CDR3 sequences, more than 20% of them seen once, and the ten largest clones take around 3.2%. Sequenced: peripheral blood. Every receptor here comes from a woman between 18 and 30 years old with stable Graves' hyperthyroidism. CDR3s include the opening cysteine and the closing phenylalanine or tryptophan. The D gene is left open where the match is weak.

j_call | d_call | v_call | cdr3_aa
TRBJ2-7 | - | TRBV7-9 | CASSLGGLADYEQYF
TRBJ1-1 | - | TRBV24-1 | CATSLAGRGSKNTEAFF
TRBJ2-2 | - | TRBV11-1 | CASSPAGTMLSGELFF
TRBJ1-3 | TRBD1 | TRBV12-3/TRBV12-4 | CASSPGQGTLGNTIYF
TRBJ2-7 | TRBD2 | TRBV7-8 | CASSLIGGLAPPYEQYF
TRBJ1-1 | - | TRBV2 | CASSEVARGDTEAFF
TRBJ2-2 | TRBD2 | TRBV6-2/TRBV6-3 | CASSYSSGVAGDTGELFF
TRBJ2-7 | TRBD1 | TRBV12-3/TRBV12-4 | CASSDLEDRGREQYF
TRBJ1-1 | - | TRBV19 | CASSINTGTTSEAFF
TRBJ1-2 | - | TRBV6-1 | CASRATTWTGIDYTF
TRBJ2-7 | TRBD1 | TRBV24-1 | CATNDRGDRDPYEQYF
TRBJ2-7 | - | TRBV11-1 | CASSPRAGWYSYEQYF
TRBJ2-7 | TRBD1 | TRBV20-1 | CSATGGSYEQYF
TRBJ2-6 | - | TRBV6-4 | CASSDDSGANVLTF
TRBJ2-7 | - | TRBV28 | CASSLMRDYEQYF
TRBJ1-1 | - | TRBV15 | CATSTQSNTEAFF
TRBJ2-4 | TRBD2 | TRBV20-1 | CSARITAGTSLAKNIKYF
TRBJ2-7 | - | TRBV28 | CASRGGRGEQYF
TRBJ2-5 | - | TRBV6-1 | CASNPGPGYGQETQYF
TRBJ2-4 | TRBD1 | TRBV19 | CASSILSGGGDIQYF
TRBJ2-5 | - | TRBV7-2 | CASSRRHLGDQETQYF
TRBJ2-5 | TRBD1 | TRBV2 | CASYVQGAIQETQYF
TRBJ2-5 | - | TRBV20-1 | CSASSGSLQETQYF
TRBJ1-1 | - | TRBV12-3/TRBV12-4 | CASSPMGAMNTEAFF
TRBJ2-5 | - | TRBV6-5 | CASSSGNNVETQYF
TRBJ1-5 | - | TRBV7-2 | CASSLAGDGQPQHF
TRBJ1-1 | - | TRBV6-5 | CASRGITEAFF
TRBJ2-4 | TRBD2 | TRBV20-1 | CSGSRVPSGKNIQYF
TRBJ2-4 | TRBD2 | TRBV6-2/TRBV6-3 | CASKGGSGGDKNIQYF
TRBJ2-7 | TRBD2 | TRBV12-3/TRBV12-4 | CASSLLLGAASGSYEQYF
TRBJ2-5 | - | TRBV20-1 | CSARGVHSGQGETQYF
TRBJ2-5 | TRBD1 | TRBV6-5 | CASSWGTGIETQYF
TRBJ1-1 | TRBD1 | TRBV6-5 | CASSSGQGFHTEAFF
TRBJ2-5 | - | TRBV7-2 | CASSLASPDWVKGTQYF
TRBJ1-2 | TRBD1 | TRBV6-1 | CASTPGTGGNYGYTF